This TCR beta chain was identified in a study of regulatory T cells in long-lasting Graves disease (dated by TCRdb to the early 2020s). About the full investigation: Patients with newly diagnosed Graves' disease had been on antithyroid drugs for under 3 months. Patients with persistent Graves' disease were compared with patients with newly diagnosed Graves' disease using TCR sequencing and RNA sequencing of peripheral blood. The study was conducted in China and was registered as a clinical trial. A total of around 35 samples underwent TCR sequencing, from about 13 patients with persistent Graves' disease and some 20 patients with newly diagnosed Graves' disease.

Germline trimming amounts to 2 bases on V and 5 bases on J, with 6 as the count of junction bases outside the gene matches. From the cysteine up to the phenylalanine, the CDR3 has a length of 16 residues. Only CDR3 DNA remains: 48 bases, in frame from the first base. The germline V gene yields SGHRS for CDR1 and YFSETQ for CDR2. This clonotype was recorded at least ten times. Its binding antigen is unknown. The record has no base qualities; no much larger clone is one base away. Libraries were made using multiplex PCR. These reads were obtained on an Illumina HiSeq 4000. iRepertoire HTBI primers and Arm-PCR amplification of CDR3 regions were used to construct TCR beta libraries. Before sequencing, the PCR products underwent gel purification. Per the source publication's procedure: A total of fewer than 70 TRBV and about 13 TRBJ segments were identified across samples and were used for gene usage analysis of CDR3 amino acid clonotypes. COPE and FqMerger were used to merge the filtered high-quality paired reads into contigs. BLAST was used to align contigs to IMGT TRBV, TRBD and TRBJ reference genes, with CDR3 defined following IMGT. Any clonotype with a frequency above 0.1% was counted as a highly expanded clone. Shannon entropy served as the measure of repertoire diversity, while the Gini coefficient captured V-J evenness. Clonotypes shared by more than one individual were considered public. TCRdb handled the public reads itself, with Q25 trimming in fastp and clone calling in MiXCR, and kept productive beta chains. Here each entry gathers all rows of one CDR3 protein and keeps the most common genes and DNA. TCRdb's processing, not the authors' own work, is the source of the V and J calls. This sample gives 250,000 or so distinct CDR3 sequences in total; 18% of them show up just once. The ten largest clones add up to around 15% of the sample.

General study outcomes and caveats: Persistent disease showed preferential use of TRBV28, TRBJ1-2 and TRBJ2-5, whereas newly diagnosed disease favored TRBV20-1 and TRBJ2-1. Sequencing and analysis were limited to the TCR beta chain. The authors noted that the small sample size was a limitation that may lower accuracy. More public clonotypes were shared among persistent patients (roughly 3,000) than among newly diagnosed patients (966). The study examined only peripheral blood because the primary lesion, thyroid tissue, could not be accessed. Persistent Graves' disease patients showed lower TCR Shannon entropy and fewer highly expanded clones than newly diagnosed patients, suggesting clonal expansion.

The sample's time point label, in plain terms: newly diagnosed GD, antithyroid drugs for less than 3 months. RNA was extracted from PBMCs in TRIzol for both TCR sequencing and RNA sequencing. The diagnosis of Graves' disease followed American Thyroid Association guidelines. Patients for the study were recruited at an endocrinology department in Xi'an, China. Each patient gave roughly 8.4 milliliters of peripheral blood, collected in an EDTA anticoagulant tube. Ficoll Paque Plus density gradient separation was used to isolate PBMCs, and no further T cell sorting was done. An Agilent 2100 Bioanalyzer and agarose gel were used to assess RNA quality, and a NanoDrop 2000 was used to measure RNA concentration. These data were also reused for a study on T cells in Graves' hyperthyroidism and ophthalmopathy. From the second report: Stable Graves' hyperthyroidism was defined as the absence of progression to ophthalmopathy over 18 months of follow-up. The hyperthyroidism patients were between 18 and 65 years old and newly diagnosed, with a disease duration of less than 2 months. Patients with uncontrolled infections, other autoimmune diseases, pregnancy or lactation were excluded. Clinical symptoms, serum thyroxine and TRAb, thyroid ultrasound, and orbital computed tomography formed the basis for the diagnoses. The TCR CDR3 was subjected to a first round of RT-PCR using the HTBI primer set and the Qiagen OneStep RT-PCR kit. Most expanded thyroid clonotypes (frequency above 0.001) were also detected in blood, a finding suggesting that blood repertoires may reflect thyroid immune responses. In cross-validation, a model built on a 13 V-J signature told ophthalmopathy apart from stable hyperthyroidism with about 90% sensitivity and roughly 82% specificity, and in testing the same model reached 80%/75%. In validation, progression to ophthalmopathy was predicted by the model with about 70% sensitivity and 72% to 80% specificity, a median of about 6.4 months before onset. To identify TCR V-J signatures that set the groups apart, the researchers used a discovery cohort of 100 patients, made up of around 42 with Graves' ophthalmopathy and 57 with stable Graves' hyperthyroidism. Whether ophthalmopathy could be predicted prospectively was tested in an independent validation cohort made up of under 20 hyperthyroidism patients plus 17 patients who later progressed to ophthalmopathy. The approximately 97 discovery patients were randomly divided into training and test sets at a 7:3 ratio. The study also compared thyroid tissue and blood T-cell repertoires from about six Graves' hyperthyroidism patients. After sampling, hyperthyroidism patients received methimazole starting at 30 mg daily, and ophthalmopathy patients received high-dose intravenous methylprednisolone. Libraries were constructed in a second round of multiplex PCR, after which size selection and purification were performed. Sequencing of the libraries was done on an Illumina HiSeq2000 using paired-end 100 bp reads. SOAPnuke was used to process the raw data, throwing out any read that contained adapters or uncalled bases, had a mean Phred below 15, or lacked an exact constant-primer or identifier match. COPE v1.2.5 was used to merge high-quality paired reads, and clonotypes were defined as unique nucleotide sequences. Clonotypes were aligned to IMGT TRBV, TRBD and TRBJ reference segments using MiTCR v1.1. The analysis included only V-J combinations with a frequency above 0.0001, which together covered over 98% of the repertoires. A TCS score was defined as the ratio of F50 (clonal expansion) to E x V (chaos), with BLOSUM62-based TCRdist applied between CDR3 peptides within each V-J. Welch's t-statistics and random forest reduced roughly 500 V-J features to 10 to 15, which were used in a naive Bayes classifier (R e1071). Sample size was not statistically predetermined, and investigators were not blinded to group allocation. The paper describes TCR Vbeta CDR3 sequencing of around 140 peripheral blood samples, made up of 43 ophthalmopathy patients, 70 to 80 hyperthyroidism patients and roughly 17 progressor patients.

The receptor was derived from a woman in her twenties or thirties with Graves disease. Donor details come from another sample of the same person, matched by shared clones. The sequence links TRBV5-1 to TRBJ2-1, and 11 junction bases match TRBD2. The specimen comprised peripheral blood mononuclear cells (PBMCs), sampled at new diagnosis, from a patient treated with antithyroid drugs. DNA sequence: TGCGCCAGCAGCTTAACCATGGGACTAGCGGACAATGAGCAGTTCTTC. Its amino acids are CASSLTMGLADNEQFF. The full variable domain, completed from the reference TRBV5-1 and TRBJ2-1 proteins outside the CDR3, reads KAGVTQTPRYLIKTRGQQVTLSCSPISGHRSVSWYQQTPGQGLQFLFEYFSETQRNKGNFPGRFSGRQFSNSRSEMNVSTLELGDSALYLCASSLTMGLADNEQFFGPGTRLTVL.